One T cell receptor (beta chain) is described in this entry. The germline CDR1 and CDR2 sequences are KGHSH and LQKENI. This CDR3 is 14 amino acids long. Trimming cost V 10 bases and J 0 bases; bases outside gene matches: 4. These data originate in a study of T cell changes during pregnancy in multiple sclerosis. TCRdb's copy holds only in-frame clones and misses some; the assay was immunoSEQ multiplex PCR. The sample holds about 45,000 clones, more than 80% seen once. The chain uses TRBV18 and TRBJ2-2; 8 bases align to TRBD2. This sample comprised CD4+ T cells from peripheral blood mononuclear cells, obtained before pregnancy. The sequence was collected from a female donor with multiple sclerosis, enrolled in a pregnancy study. CDR3 sequence reads: CATVAGSNTGELFF. Here the CDR3 DNA reads TGTGCCACGGTAGCGGGGTCGAACACCGGGGAGCTGTTTTTT. The full variable domain, rest sourced from reference TRBV18 and TRBJ2-2, is NAGVMQNPRHLVRRRGQEARLRCSPMKGHSHVYWYRQLPEEGLKFMVYLQKENIIDESGMPKERFSAEFPKEGPSILRIQQVVRGDSAAYFCATVAGSNTGELFFGEGSRLTVL.